What follows is one T cell receptor beta chain and its context. The antigen is undetermined. Treatment of the sample: over 15 received Ad26.COV2.S at low or high dose, single or two shots; about 5 received placebo; per-sample allocation not given. Sample collection was performed on day 63 after the first vaccine or placebo injection. Adults aged 18-55 years in Boston included the donor. Libraries were prepared by immunoSEQ multiplex PCR; TCRdb keeps only in-frame clonotypes and omits some of them. Among about 350,000 clones listed, around 90% were seen once. This sample is drawn from a study of Ad26.COV2.S vaccination and SARS-CoV-2 variants. In the study overall: The vaccine Ad26.COV2.S was put into the muscle once, or twice with 56 days between. Regarding the study as a whole: Recipients of vaccine and of placebo showed similar breadth of their non-spike TCR repertoires. TCR breadth and depth estimates may have understated total T cell responses.

The sequence was collected from a person between 18 and 59 years old who received the Ad26.COV2.S COVID-19 vaccine or a placebo. The sample here was peripheral blood, taken in a trial of Ad26.COV2.S vaccine versus placebo.

The CDR3 DNA sequence: TGTGCCAGCTCACCACCCAGACAGAGCCCCTCTGGAAACACCATATATTTT. This gives the protein CASSPPRQSPSGNTIYF. This chain uses TRBV18 with TRBJ1-3, with D tentatively TRBD1 (5 bases). The length of the CDR3 is 17 residues. V was trimmed by 0 bases and J by 0 bases, leaving 12 bases between them. CDR1 and CDR2 (germline): KGHSH, LQKENI.